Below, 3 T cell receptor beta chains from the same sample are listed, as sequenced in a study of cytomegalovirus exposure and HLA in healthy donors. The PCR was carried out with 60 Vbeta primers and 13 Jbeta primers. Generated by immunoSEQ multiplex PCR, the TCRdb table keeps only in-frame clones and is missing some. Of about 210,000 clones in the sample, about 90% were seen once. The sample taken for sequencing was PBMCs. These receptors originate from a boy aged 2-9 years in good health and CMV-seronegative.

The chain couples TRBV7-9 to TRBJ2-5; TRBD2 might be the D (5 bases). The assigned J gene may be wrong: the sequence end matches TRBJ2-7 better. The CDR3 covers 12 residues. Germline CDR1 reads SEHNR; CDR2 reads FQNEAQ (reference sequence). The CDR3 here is CASSSRGYEQYF. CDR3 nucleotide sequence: TGTGCCAGCAGTTCACGGGGATACGAGCAGTACTTC.

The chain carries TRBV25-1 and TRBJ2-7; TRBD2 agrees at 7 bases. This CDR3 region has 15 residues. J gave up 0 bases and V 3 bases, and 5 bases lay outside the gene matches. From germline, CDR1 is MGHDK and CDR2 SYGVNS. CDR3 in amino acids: CASSDSGGHSYEQYF. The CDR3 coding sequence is TGTGCCAGCAGTGATTCGGGAGGACACTCCTACGAGCAGTACTTC.

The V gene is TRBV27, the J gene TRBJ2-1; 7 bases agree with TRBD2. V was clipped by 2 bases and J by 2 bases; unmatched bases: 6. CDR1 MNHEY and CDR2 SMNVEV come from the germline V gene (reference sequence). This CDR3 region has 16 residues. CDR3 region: CASSLIGGSTYNEQFF. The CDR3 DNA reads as TGTGCCAGCAGTTTAATAGGCGGGAGCACCTACAATGAGCAGTTCTTC.